The entry that follows covers one T cell receptor beta chain sequence. In its sample, this clone was seen a few times. Its binding antigen is unknown. Per-base quality was not reported, and no clone a single base away is much larger than it. The time point label of this sample denotes: human tissue collected at research (rapid) autopsy. Over a roughly 3-year period, a research-autopsy study prospectively enrolled about seven adult allo-HCT recipients who had steroid-refractory GVHD. Gastrointestinal GVHD was present in all GVHD patients, each of whom received several lines of GVHD-directed therapy, and 5 or 6 of these patients also had skin involvement. Autopsy tissues, which were obtained after a median post-mortem interval of approximately 8.8 hours, included GI sites from esophagus to rectum, liver, skin and lymphoid organs including spleen. Each autopsy specimen was bisected, with one portion flash-frozen in liquid nitrogen and the remainder formalin-fixed, and the outer muscle layers of GI specimens were removed. To extract genomic DNA from frozen tissues, either the Mag-Bind Blood & Tissue DNA HDQ 96 Kit on a Chemagic 360 or the DNeasy Blood & Tissue Kit was used. Because of concern about red blood cell contamination, extracted DNA underwent additional purification with the Genomic DNA Clean & Concentrator-25 kit.

These data originate in a study of tissue T cells after allogeneic stem cell transplantation (dated by TCRdb to between 2021 and 2023). Study-wide context: Every GVHD patient got a graft from a donor, with several grafts unmodified and three CD34-selected to deplete T cells. When multiple samples of a tissue were available, H&E sections were reviewed by a pathologist, and samples with histologically apparent lymphocytes were prioritized for sequencing. TCR beta repertoires were profiled across many tissues obtained from research autopsies of patients with and without GVHD, as well as in mouse models of GVHD. On the human side, the study was prospective and observational, with no blinding or randomization. Beyond this particular receptor, the publication reports: Few T cell clones were found to be shared across patients, but shared repertoire signatures across patients were revealed in a tissue-specific fashion by motif-based clustering. Blood and spleen T cells captured only a limited portion of the TCR repertoire detected in tissues, in both patients and mice. Within patients, how anatomically similar tissues were was a major factor shaping TCR repertoire composition, regardless of disease or transplant status. The patient cohort was small and varied clinically, and sampling depth was recognized as a limitation. The study did not determine which tissue TCRs were alloreactive or antigen-specific, and some clones might have been persisting host cells.

Library preparation was by the immunoSEQ multiplex PCR assay. TCRbeta CDR3 sequencing was performed at survey depth by Adaptive Biotechnologies, and CDR3 sequences, V/J genes, productive frequency and template counts were reported. Amplification of TCR beta CDR3 regions was performed from genomic DNA rather than from RNA. The paper's processing steps were these. Jensen-Shannon divergence was used to quantify pairwise repertoire overlap between tissues, with a value of 1 indicating complete divergence and a value of 0 indicating identical repertoires. Tissues were clustered by single-linkage agglomerative hierarchical clustering of pairwise JSD values, and the clustering results were displayed as dendrograms. All patient samples were analyzed with GLIPH2 using simulation_depth 1000, kmer_min_depth 3 and cdr3_length_cutoff 8, and only groups containing more than two unique CDR3s were kept. A standardized tissue-overlap score was calculated by extrapolating Jaccard GLIPH-group overlap across patients to a standard repertoire size of 1000 clones. Linear mixed-effect models, with tissue as a fixed effect and individual as a random effect, were used to test how diversity related to clinical or experimental variables. TCRdb mirrors the immuneACCESS table, restricted to in-frame sequences. Some clones are absent from its copies; in checked studies, under half trace to an unresolved V gene, and the reason for the others is unknown. Clone size and the V and J calls come from that table; the DNA yielded D and trimming. In all, the sample holds 3,000 to 4,000 clones, and over 65% of those were seen once. Jointly, the top ten make up around 5% of the sample.

V is pared back by 0 bases and J by 1 base, with 15 bases lying between the germline termini. The CDR3 sequence holds 17 residues, the cysteine and phenylalanine included. Of all the DNA, just the CDR3 is kept, 51 bases in frame from base 1. The germline V gene (reference sequence) gives CDR1 as LNHNV and CDR2 as YYDKDF. The sequence was collected from a male patient of 60 years or more with steroid-refractory graft-versus-host disease after an allogeneic stem cell transplant. Following a transplant, some T cells may be graft donor cells, not patient cells. The chain employs TRBV15 and TRBJ1-1, with TRBD1 perhaps the D gene, on 5 matching bases. The sequences come from left colon tissue, collected at autopsy. The CDR3 protein sequence reads: CATSREGGYRRNTEAFF. The sequenced DNA: TGTGCCACCAGCAGAGAGGGGGGTTATAGAAGGAACACTGAAGCTTTCTTT. With all but the CDR3 taken from the reference TRBV15 and TRBJ1-1 genes, the full variable domain is: DAMVIQNPRYQVTQFGKPVTLSCSQTLNHNVMYWYQQKSSQAPKLLFHYYDKDFNNEADTPDNFQSRRPNTSFCFLDIRSPGLGDTAMYLCATSREGGYRRNTEAFFGQGTRLTVV.